This entry describes one TCR beta chain. Its antigen remains unknown. The record originates from a study of shared clonotypes between healthy human individuals. The wider study: Every donor yielded three CD4 naive, three CD4 memory, two CD8 naive and one CD8 memory plate. General study points: In several donors, around 5.5% of naive CD4 clonotypes appeared in common.

The investigators split CD4+ cells into a CD45RA+ naive subset and a CD45RA-negative memory subset. Samples underwent the assay at deep level. Method: immunoSEQ multiplex PCR; TCRdb's copy keeps in-frame clones and lacks some. This table has some 300,000 clones, more than 60% appearing once. CDR3 length equals 14 residues. CDR1 is PRHDT and CDR2 is FYEKMQ in the germline V gene (reference sequence). The V end lost 5 bases, the J end lost 2 bases, and 13 bases lay between the germline ends. Sequenced material: memory CD4+ T cells sorted from blood. Subset of the sample: CD45RA-negative fraction. The rearrangement links TRBV13 to TRBJ2-7, with a weak D call TRBD1 (6 bases). The clonotype was recovered from a young man in good health. CDR3 DNA sequence: TGTGCCAGCAGCCCAGGCAGGGGAACCTACGAGCAGTACTTC. Translating gives CASSPGRGTYEQYF.